A single sample is the source of the 11 T cell receptor beta chains below, sequenced in a study of blood T cell repertoires in COVID-19. The data were produced by immunoSEQ multiplex PCR, yet TCRdb's version contains in-frame clones alone and is incomplete. The table has 210,000 or so clones, approximately 85% seen once. The sequenced material came from peripheral blood. Receptor source: a woman in her sixties or seventies with active or convalescent COVID-19.

Only a few counts were recorded for this clone. This sequence joins TRBV28 and TRBJ2-7; no reliable D call. V lost 2 bases and J 2 bases, leaving 13 bases between the germline ends. The CDR3 is made up of 15 amino acids. Germline values: CDR1 MDHEN, CDR2 SYDVKM. The CDR3 here is CASSLVATGPYEQYF. CDR3 sequence (DNA): TGTGCCAGCAGTTTAGTAGCTACGGGTCCCTACGAGCAGTACTTC.

The DNA of the CDR3 is TGCGCCAGCAGCCCCCGACAGGGGGCTATGAACACTGAAGCTTTCTTT. Encoded protein: CASSPRQGAMNTEAFF. The chain couples TRBV5-1 to TRBJ1-1, with 10 positions matching TRBD1. J lost 0 bases, V lost 4 bases, and 6 bases had no gene match. This CDR3 has 16 residues. Germline V lookup: CDR1 SGHRS, CDR2 YFSETQ.

The V call is TRBV6-5, the J call TRBJ1-1, with a tentative D call TRBD1 (6 bases). The CDR3 runs to 15 residues. V lost 2 bases to trimming and J lost 0 bases, with 10 bases between them. From germline, CDR1 is MNHEY and CDR2 SVGAGI. CDR3 region: CASSYGGAVNTEAFF. In nucleotides, the CDR3 is TGTGCCAGCAGTTACGGGGGGGCGGTGAACACTGAAGCTTTCTTT.

The chain joins TRBV6-5 to TRBJ2-7; 7 bases agree with TRBD2. The germline gives CDR1 MNHEY, CDR2 SVGAGI. The ends lost 2 bases at V and 6 bases at J; junction bases unmatched: 7. The CDR3 is 14 amino acids. CDR3 in amino acids: CASSYATSRAEQYF. In nucleotides, the CDR3 is TGTGCCAGCAGTTACGCGACTAGCCGGGCCGAGCAGTACTTC.

This rearrangement joins TRBV18 to TRBJ2-3, with 8 nucleotides matching TRBD1. This CDR3 has 15 amino acids. From germline, CDR1 is KGHSH and CDR2 LQKENI. Trimming at V came to 3 bases and at J to 2 bases, leaving 4 bases not matched to a gene. CDR3 amino acids: CASSPTGALTDTQYF. The CDR3 nucleotides read TGTGCCAGCTCACCGACAGGGGCTCTCACAGATACGCAGTATTTT.

V and J are TRBV7-9 and TRBJ2-7, with 8 bases matching TRBD1. The ends lost 5 bases at V and 8 bases at J; junction bases unmatched: 11. CDR3 length equals 14 residues. The V gene's germline CDR1 is SEHNR and CDR2 FQNEAQ (reference sequence). The CDR3: CASSLSGTGNQQYF. As DNA, the CDR3 is TGTGCCAGCAGCCTCAGTGGGACAGGTAATCAGCAGTACTTC. The entire variable domain, with the rest obtained from reference TRBV7-9 and TRBJ2-7, is as follows: DTGVSQNPRHKITKRGQNVTFRCDPISEHNRLYWYRQTLGQGPEFLTYFQNEAQLEKSRLLSDRFSAERPKGSFSTLEIQRTEQGDSAMYLCASSLSGTGNQQYFGPGTRLTVT.

The V gene is TRBV12-5, the J gene TRBJ1-2; D gene unclear. This CDR3 has 12 amino acids. CDR1 LGHNT and CDR2 FRNRAP come from the germline V gene. Trimming took off 3 bases at V and 6 bases at J, with 8 bases between the two ends. CDR3 bases: TGTGCTAGTGGTTTTTCTTCCCATGGCTACACCTTC. It specifies CASGFSSHGYTF.

This clone turned up a few times. This chain links TRBV6-5 with TRBJ1-5; D may be TRBD1 (5 bases). The CDR3 covers 14 residues. The germline V gene has CDR1 MNHEY and CDR2 SVGAGI. V lost 6 bases and J 6 bases, leaving 15 bases between the germline ends. CDR3 bases: TGTGCCAGCAGCTTCAACTATCAGGGTCAGCCCCAGCATTTT. Its protein is CASSFNYQGQPQHF.

The CDR3 region has the DNA TGCAGTGCTAGTCCGGGAACCTCCTACGAGCAGTACTTC. This gives the protein CSASPGTSYEQYF. The rearrangement uses TRBV20-1 and TRBJ2-7; a possible D gene is TRBD2 (5 bases). Trimming left V 3 bases short and J 0 bases short, with 9 bases between. This CDR3 region has 13 residues. CDR1 and CDR2 (germline): DFQATT, SNEGSKA (reference sequence).

The gene calls are TRBV7-2 and TRBJ2-5; possible D gene TRBD1, 7 bases. Germline values: CDR1 SGHTA, CDR2 FQGNSA. Deletions cut 5 bases from V and 5 bases from J, with 18 bases between. This CDR3 has 15 amino acids. CDR3 sequence reads: CASSPRRGVGETQYF. DNA for the CDR3: TGTGCCAGCAGCCCCCGCAGGGGGGTAGGGGAGACCCAGTACTTC. The full variable domain, its missing parts supplied by reference TRBV7-2 and TRBJ2-5, is GAGVSQSPSNKVTEKGKDVELRCDPISGHTALYWYRQSLGQGLEFLIYFQGNSAPDKSGLPSDRFSAERTGGSVSTLTIQRTQQEDSAVYLCASSPRRGVGETQYFGPGTRLLVL.

The rearrangement joins TRBV6-5 to TRBJ2-1; 9 bases match TRBD1. Looked up from germline, CDR1 is MNHEY and CDR2 is SVGAGI. J gave up 6 bases and V 5 bases, and 8 bases lay outside the gene matches. The CDR3 has 15 amino acids. The CDR3 DNA reads TGTGCCAGCAGTAGGGGACAGGGCCTTACCAATGAGCAGTTCTTC. As protein: CASSRGQGLTNEQFF.